This T cell receptor beta chain was sequenced for a study of blood T cell repertoires in COVID-19. Across the whole study: Acute and convalescent COVID-19 samples came from the United States, Italy and Spain. Sample material is recorded as cDNA or gDNA derived from T cells, B-cell-depleted T cells, or PBMCs.

Under the authors' procedure: Reference gene primer amplification in the assay estimated nucleated cell counts. Sequencing was performed with immunoSEQ multiplex PCR; in TCRdb, only in-frame clones are kept and a portion is missing. V, J and clone size were drawn from that table, and D and trimming were deduced from the DNA. This sample has 250,000 to 350,000 clones; over 75% occur once, and the top ten carry roughly 7.1%. Looked up from germline, CDR1 is MDHEN and CDR2 is SYDVKM. Between the trimmed V and J ends, which lost 8 bases and 11 bases, there was a span of 16 bases. The CDR3 runs to 12 residues.

The TCR sequence derives from a woman in her forties or fifties who had recovered from COVID-19. The rearrangement joins TRBV28 to TRBJ1-5; D is unresolved. The specimen sequenced was peripheral blood. CDR3 DNA sequence: TGTGCCAGCCTTCAGGCGCCGGCAGCCCAGCATTTT. It encodes CASLQAPAAQHF.